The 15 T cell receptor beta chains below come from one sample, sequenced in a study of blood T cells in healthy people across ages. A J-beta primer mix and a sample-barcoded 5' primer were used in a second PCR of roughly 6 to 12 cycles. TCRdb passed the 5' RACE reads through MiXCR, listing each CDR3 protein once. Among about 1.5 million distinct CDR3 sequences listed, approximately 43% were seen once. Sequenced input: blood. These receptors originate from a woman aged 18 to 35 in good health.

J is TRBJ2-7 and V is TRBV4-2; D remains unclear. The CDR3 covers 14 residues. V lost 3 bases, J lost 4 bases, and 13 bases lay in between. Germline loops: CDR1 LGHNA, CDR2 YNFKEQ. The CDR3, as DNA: TGTGCCAGCAGCCATTATGTCGGTGGGTACGAGCAGTACTTC. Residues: CASSHYVGGYEQYF.

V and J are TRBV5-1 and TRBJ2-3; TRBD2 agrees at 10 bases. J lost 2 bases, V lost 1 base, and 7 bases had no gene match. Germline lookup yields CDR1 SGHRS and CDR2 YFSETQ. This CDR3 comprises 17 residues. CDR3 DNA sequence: TGCGCCAGCAGCTTGATGGCTAGCGGGGGAGCCACAGATACGCAGTATTTT. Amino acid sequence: CASSLMASGGATDTQYF.

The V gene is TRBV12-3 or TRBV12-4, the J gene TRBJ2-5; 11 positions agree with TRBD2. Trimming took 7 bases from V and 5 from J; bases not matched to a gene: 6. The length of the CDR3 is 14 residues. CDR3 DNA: TGTGCCAGCAACTTAGCGGGGGGGCGTGAGACCCAGTACTTC. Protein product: CASNLAGGRETQYF.

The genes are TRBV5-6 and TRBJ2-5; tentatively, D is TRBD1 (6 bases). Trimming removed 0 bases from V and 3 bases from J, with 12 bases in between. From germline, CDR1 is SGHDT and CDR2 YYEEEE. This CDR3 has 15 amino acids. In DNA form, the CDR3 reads TGTGCCAGCAGCTTGGACCAAACAGGGAAAGAGACCCAGTACTTC. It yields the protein CASSLDQTGKETQYF.

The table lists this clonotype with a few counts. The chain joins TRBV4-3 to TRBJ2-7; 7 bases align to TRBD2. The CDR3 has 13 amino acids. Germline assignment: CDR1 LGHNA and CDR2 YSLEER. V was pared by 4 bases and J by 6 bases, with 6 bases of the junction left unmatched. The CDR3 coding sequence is TGCGCCAGCAGCCCCTTCTCGGGGGGCGAGCAGTACTTC. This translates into CASSPFSGGEQYF.

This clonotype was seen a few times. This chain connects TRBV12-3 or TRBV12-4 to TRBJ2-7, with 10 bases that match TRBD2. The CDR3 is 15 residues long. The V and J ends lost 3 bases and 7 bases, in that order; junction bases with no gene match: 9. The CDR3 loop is CASSFTSGTYNEQYF. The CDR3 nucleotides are TGTGCCAGCAGTTTTACTAGCGGGACCTACAATGAGCAGTACTTC.

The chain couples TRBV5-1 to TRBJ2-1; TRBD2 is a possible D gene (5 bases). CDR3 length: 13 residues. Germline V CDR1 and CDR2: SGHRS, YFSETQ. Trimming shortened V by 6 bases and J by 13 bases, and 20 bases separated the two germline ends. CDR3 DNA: TGCGCCAGCATGGGGAATGTAGCGAAAGATCAGTTCTTC. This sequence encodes CASMGNVAKDQFF.

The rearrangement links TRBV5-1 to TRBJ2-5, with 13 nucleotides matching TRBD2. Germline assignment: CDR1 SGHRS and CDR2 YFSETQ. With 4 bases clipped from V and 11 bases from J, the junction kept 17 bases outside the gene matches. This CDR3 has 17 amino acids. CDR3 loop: CASSMSLAGGLINEQYF. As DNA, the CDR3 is TGCGCCAGCAGCATGTCACTAGCGGGAGGGTTAATCAATGAGCAGTACTTC.

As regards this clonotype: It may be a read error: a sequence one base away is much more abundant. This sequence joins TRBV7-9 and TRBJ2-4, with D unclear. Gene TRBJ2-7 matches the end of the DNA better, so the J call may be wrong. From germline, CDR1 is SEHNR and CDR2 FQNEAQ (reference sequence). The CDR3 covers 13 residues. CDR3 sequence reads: CASSLVENYEQYF. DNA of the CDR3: TGTGCCAGCAGCTTAGTGGAGAACTACGAGCAGTACTTC.

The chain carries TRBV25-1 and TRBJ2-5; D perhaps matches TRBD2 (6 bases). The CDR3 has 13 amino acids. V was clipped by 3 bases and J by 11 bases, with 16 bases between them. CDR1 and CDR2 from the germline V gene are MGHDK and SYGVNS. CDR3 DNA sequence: TGTGCCAGCAGTGAGCCGGGAGCTCGGGAGCAGTACTTC. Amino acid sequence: CASSEPGAREQYF.

The DNA for the CDR3 is TGTGCCAGCAGCTTGGTGGGGAACGAGGCTGAAGCTTTCTTT. Amino acid sequence: CASSLVGNEAEAFF. This chain connects TRBV11-2 to TRBJ1-1; the D is unclear. Trimming shortened V by 3 bases and J by 6 bases, and 14 bases separated the two germline ends. Per germline, CDR1 SGHAT and CDR2 FQNNGV. The CDR3 loop spans 14 amino acids.

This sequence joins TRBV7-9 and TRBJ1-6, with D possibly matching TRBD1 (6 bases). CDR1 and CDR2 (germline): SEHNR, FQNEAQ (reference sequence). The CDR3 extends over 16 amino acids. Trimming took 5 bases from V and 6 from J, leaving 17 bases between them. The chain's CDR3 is CASSLAGHLINSPLHF. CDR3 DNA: TGTGCCAGCAGCCTTGCGGGACACCTTATTAATTCACCCCTCCACTTT.

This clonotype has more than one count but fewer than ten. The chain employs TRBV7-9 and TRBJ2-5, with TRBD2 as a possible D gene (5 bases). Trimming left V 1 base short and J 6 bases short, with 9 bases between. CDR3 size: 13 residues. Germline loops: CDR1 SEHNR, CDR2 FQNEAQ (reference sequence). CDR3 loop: CASSLDSAKTQYF. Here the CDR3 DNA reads TGTGCCAGCAGCTTAGATAGCGCGAAGACCCAGTACTTC.

CDR3: CASSVAQNTEAFF. DNA for the CDR3: TGTGCCAGCAGTGTGGCCCAGAACACTGAAGCTTTCTTT. The chain joins TRBV27 to TRBJ1-1; no firm D call. V lost 5 bases to trimming and J lost 1 base, with 8 bases between them. Germline-derived CDR1 and CDR2 are MNHEY and SMNVEV (reference sequence). This CDR3 comprises 13 residues.

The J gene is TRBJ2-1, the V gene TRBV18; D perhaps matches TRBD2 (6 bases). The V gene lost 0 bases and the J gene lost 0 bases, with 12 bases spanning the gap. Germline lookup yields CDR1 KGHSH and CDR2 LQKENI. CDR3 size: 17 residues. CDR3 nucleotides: TGTGCCAGCTCACCACCTCTAGCGCAGAGCTCCTACAATGAGCAGTTCTTC. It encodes CASSPPLAQSSYNEQFF.